This T cell receptor beta chain was recorded in a study of T-cell memory formation after mild COVID-19. Study-level information: There were largely donor-specific TCR clusters.

Germline assignment: CDR1 MGHRA and CDR2 YSYEKL. The CDR3 length is 17 residues. V dropped 0 bases and J dropped 2 bases, with 14 bases sitting between them. In this sample, this clonotype turned up a few times. Antigen: not known. Overall study results and limits: SARS-CoV-2 specificity was not confirmed for second-wave clones peaking on day 37. A balance of CD4 and CD8 characterized clones contracting day 15 to 85, whereas later expanders leaned CD4+.

TCRdb analysed the 5' RACE reads with MiXCR anew, one entry per CDR3 protein. The sample includes approximately 290,000 distinct CDR3 sequences, roughly 21% seen only once; the top ten take about 21%. The material sequenced was PBMCs or a T cell subset sorted from them (not recorded which). The J gene is TRBJ1-5, the V gene TRBV4-1; D call uncertain. The TCR sequence derives from a man aged 18-30 years who had mild COVID-19 (a few samples of this study predate the infection). Cell type and time point are not known. The DNA for the CDR3 is TGCGCCAGCAGCCAAGAAACCCGCTCGAGGGGCAATCAGCCCCAGCATTTT. It is translated as CASSQETRSRGNQPQHF.